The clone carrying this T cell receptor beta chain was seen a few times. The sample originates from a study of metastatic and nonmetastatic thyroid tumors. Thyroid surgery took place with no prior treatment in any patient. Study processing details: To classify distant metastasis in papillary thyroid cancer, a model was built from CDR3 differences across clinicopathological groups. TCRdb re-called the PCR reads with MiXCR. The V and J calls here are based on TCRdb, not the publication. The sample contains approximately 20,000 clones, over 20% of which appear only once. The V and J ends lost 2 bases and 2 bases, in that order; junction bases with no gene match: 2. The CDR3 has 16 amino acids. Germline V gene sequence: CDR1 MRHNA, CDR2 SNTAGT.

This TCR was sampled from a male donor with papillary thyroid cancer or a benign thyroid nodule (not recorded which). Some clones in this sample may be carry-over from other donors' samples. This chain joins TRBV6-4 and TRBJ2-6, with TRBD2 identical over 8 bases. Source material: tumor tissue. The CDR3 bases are TGTGCCAGCAGTGACACGGGGGGGGCTGGGGCCAACGTCCTGACTTTC. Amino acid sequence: CASSDTGGAGANVLTF.